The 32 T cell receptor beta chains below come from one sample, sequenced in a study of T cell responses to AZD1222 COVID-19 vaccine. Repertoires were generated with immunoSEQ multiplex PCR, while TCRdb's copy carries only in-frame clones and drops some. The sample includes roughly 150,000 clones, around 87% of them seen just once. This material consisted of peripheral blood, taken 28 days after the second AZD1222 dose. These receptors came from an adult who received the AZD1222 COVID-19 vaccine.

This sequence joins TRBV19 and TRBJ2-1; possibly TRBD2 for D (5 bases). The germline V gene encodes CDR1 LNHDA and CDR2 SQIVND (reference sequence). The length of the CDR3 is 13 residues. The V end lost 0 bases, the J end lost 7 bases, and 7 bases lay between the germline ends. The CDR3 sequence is CASSIDRGNEQFF. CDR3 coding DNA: TGTGCCAGTAGTATAGATCGAGGGAATGAGCAGTTCTTC. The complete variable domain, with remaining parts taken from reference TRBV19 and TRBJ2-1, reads DGGITQSPKYLFRKEGQNVTLSCEQNLNHDAMYWYRQDPGQGLRLIYYSQIVNDFQKGDIAEGYSVSREKKESFPLTVTSAQKNPTAFYLCASSIDRGNEQFFGPGTRLTVL.

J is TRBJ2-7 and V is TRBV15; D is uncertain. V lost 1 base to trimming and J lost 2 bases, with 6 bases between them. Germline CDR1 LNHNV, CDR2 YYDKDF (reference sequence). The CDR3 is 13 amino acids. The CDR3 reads CATSRGRPYEQYF. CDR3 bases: TGTGCCACCAGCAGAGGGAGACCCTACGAGCAGTACTTC.

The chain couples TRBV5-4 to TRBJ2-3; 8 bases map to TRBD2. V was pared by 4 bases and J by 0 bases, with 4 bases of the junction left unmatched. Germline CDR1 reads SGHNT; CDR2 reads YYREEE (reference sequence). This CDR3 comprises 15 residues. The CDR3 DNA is TGTGCCAGCAGCCGGGGGGGGCCTAGCACAGATACGCAGTATTTT. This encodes CASSRGGPSTDTQYF.

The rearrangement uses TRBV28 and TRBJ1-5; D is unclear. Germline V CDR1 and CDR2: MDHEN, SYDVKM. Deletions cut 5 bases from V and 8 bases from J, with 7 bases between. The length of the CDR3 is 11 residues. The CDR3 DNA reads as TGTGCCAGCAGTGATTGGAAGCCCCAGCATTTT. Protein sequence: CASSDWKPQHF.

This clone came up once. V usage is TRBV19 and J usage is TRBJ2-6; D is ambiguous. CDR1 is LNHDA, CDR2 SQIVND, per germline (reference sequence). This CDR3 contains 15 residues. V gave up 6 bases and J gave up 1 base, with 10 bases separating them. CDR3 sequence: CASRIRNSGANVLTF. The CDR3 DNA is TGTGCCAGTAGGATCAGGAATTCTGGGGCCAACGTCCTGACTTTC.

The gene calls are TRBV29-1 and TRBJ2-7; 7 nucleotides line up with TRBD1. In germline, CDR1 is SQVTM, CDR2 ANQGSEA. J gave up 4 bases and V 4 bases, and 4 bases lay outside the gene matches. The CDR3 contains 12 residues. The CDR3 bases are TGCAGCGTTGTAAGGGGGCAGTACGAGCAGTACTTC. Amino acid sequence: CSVVRGQYEQYF.

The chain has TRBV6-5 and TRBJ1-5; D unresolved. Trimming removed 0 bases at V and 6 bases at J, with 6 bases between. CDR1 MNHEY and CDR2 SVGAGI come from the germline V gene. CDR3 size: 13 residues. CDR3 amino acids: CASSYSRVQPQHF. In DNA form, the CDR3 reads TGTGCCAGCAGTTACTCTCGCGTTCAGCCCCAGCATTTT.

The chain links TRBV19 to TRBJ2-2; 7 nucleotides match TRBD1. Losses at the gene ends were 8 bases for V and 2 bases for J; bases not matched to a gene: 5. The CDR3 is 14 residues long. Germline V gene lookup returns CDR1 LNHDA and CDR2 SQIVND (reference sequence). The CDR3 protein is CASDRDSNTGELFF. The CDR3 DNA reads TGTGCCAGTGATCGGGACAGTAACACCGGGGAGCTGTTTTTT.

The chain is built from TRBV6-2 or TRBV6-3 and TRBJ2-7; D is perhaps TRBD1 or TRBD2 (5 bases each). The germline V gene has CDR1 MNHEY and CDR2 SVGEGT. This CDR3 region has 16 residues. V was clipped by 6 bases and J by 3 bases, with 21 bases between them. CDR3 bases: TGTGCCAGCAGCAGGGCCTCAGGGAGCTCGTTCTACGAGCAGTACTTC. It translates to CASSRASGSSFYEQYF.

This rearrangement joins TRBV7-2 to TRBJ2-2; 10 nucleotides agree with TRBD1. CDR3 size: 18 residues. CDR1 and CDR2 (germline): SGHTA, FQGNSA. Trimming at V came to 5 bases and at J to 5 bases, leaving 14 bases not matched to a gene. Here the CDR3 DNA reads TGTGCCAGCAGCCAGACATTCCTCCGGGACAGGGGAACCGGGGAGCTGTTTTTT. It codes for CASSQTFLRDRGTGELFF.

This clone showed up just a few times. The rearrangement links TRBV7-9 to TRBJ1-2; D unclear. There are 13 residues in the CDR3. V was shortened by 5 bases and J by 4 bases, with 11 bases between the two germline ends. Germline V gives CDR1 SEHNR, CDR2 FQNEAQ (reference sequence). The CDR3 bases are TGTGCCAGCAGCCTAAACGACTTCTATGGCTACACCTTC. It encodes CASSLNDFYGYTF. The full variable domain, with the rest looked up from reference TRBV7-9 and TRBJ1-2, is DTGVSQNPRHKITKRGQNVTFRCDPISEHNRLYWYRQTLGQGPEFLTYFQNEAQLEKSRLLSDRFSAERPKGSFSTLEIQRTEQGDSAMYLCASSLNDFYGYTFGSGTRLTVV.

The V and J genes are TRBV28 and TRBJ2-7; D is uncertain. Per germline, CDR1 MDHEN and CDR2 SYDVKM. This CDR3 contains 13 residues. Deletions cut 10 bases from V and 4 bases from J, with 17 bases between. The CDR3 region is CATLPPSEYEQYF. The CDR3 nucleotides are TGTGCCACGTTACCCCCCTCCGAATACGAGCAGTACTTC.

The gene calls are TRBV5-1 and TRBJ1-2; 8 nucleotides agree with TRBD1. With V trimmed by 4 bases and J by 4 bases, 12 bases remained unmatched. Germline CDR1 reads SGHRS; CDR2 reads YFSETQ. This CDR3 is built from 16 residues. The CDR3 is CASSQAPGTGAYGYTF. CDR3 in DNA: TGCGCCAGCAGCCAGGCACCCGGGACAGGCGCCTATGGCTACACCTTC.

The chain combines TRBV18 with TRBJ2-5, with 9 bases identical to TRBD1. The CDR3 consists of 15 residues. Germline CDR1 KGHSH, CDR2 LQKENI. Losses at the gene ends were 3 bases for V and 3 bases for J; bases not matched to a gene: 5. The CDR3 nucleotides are TGTGCCAGCTCACCGATGACAGGGGGGGAAGAGACCCAGTACTTC. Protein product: CASSPMTGGEETQYF.

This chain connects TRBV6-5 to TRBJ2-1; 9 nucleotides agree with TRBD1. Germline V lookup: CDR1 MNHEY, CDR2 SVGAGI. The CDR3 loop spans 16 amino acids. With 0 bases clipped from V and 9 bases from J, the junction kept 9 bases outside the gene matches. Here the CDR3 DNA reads TGTGCCAGCAGTTACTCGGGACAGGGTTTAGGTAGTGAGCAGTTCTTC. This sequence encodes CASSYSGQGLGSEQFF.

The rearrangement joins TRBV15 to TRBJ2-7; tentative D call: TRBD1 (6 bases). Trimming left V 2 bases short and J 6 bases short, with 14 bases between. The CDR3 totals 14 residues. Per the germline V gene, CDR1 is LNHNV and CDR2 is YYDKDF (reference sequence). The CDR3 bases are TGTGCCACCAGCAGAAAGCGTACAGGGACCGAGCAGTACTTC. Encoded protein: CATSRKRTGTEQYF.

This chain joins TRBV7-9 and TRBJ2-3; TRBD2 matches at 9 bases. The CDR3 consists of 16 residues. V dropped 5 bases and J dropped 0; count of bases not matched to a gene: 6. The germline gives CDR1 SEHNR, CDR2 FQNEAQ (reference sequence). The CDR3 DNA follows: TGTGCCAGCAGCATGGGACTAGCCCTTAGCACAGATACGCAGTATTTT. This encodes CASSMGLALSTDTQYF.

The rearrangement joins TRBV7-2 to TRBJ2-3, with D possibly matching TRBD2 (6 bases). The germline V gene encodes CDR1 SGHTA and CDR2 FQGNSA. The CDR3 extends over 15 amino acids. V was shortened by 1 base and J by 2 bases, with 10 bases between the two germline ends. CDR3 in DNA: TGTGCCAGCAGCTTAGTGTCGCGGGACACAGATACGCAGTATTTT. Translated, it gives CASSLVSRDTDTQYF.

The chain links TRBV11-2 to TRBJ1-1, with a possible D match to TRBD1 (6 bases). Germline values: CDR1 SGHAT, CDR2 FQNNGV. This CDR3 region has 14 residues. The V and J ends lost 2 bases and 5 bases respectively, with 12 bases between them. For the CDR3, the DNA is TGTGCCAGCAGCTTAAACAGGGAAGGAACTGAAGCTTTCTTT. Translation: CASSLNREGTEAFF.

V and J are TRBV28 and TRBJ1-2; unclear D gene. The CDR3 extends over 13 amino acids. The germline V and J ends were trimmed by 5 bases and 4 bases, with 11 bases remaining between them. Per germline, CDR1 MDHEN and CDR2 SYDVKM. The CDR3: CASSPRGGYGYTF. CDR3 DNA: TGTGCCAGCAGTCCTCGGGGAGGCTATGGCTACACCTTC.

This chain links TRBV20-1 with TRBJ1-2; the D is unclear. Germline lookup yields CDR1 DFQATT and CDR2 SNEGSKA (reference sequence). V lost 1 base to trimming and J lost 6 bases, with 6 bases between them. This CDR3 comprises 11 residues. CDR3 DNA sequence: TGCAGTGCTAGAGTGGCAGATGGCTACACCTTC. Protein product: CSARVADGYTF.

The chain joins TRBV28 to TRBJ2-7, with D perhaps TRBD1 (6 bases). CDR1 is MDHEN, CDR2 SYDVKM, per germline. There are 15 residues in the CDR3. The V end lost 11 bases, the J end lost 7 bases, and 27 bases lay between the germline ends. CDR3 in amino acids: CACRDAGAGALEQYF. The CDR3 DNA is TGTGCCTGCCGAGACGCAGGGGCTGGTGCGTTGGAGCAGTACTTC.

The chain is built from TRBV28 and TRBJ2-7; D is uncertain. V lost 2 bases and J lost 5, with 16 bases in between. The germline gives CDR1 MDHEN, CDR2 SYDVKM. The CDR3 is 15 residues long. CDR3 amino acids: CASSLGSGKVHEQYF. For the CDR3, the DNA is TGTGCCAGCAGTTTAGGGTCTGGGAAGGTCCACGAGCAGTACTTC.

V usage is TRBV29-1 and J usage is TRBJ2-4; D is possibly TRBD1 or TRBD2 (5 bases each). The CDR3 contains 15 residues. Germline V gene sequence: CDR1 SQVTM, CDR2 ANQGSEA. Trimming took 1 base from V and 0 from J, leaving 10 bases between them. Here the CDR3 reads CSVEGGSLAKNIQYF. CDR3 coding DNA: TGCAGCGTTGAAGGGGGGTCGCTAGCCAAAAACATTCAGTACTTC.

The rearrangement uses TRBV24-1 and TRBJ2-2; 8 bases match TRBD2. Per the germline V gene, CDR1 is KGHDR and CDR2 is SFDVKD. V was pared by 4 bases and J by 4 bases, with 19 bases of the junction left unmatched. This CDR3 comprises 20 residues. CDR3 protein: CATSELMGRGGRPSTGELFF. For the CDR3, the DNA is TGTGCCACCAGTGAGCTCATGGGCAGGGGCGGGAGGCCCAGCACCGGGGAGCTGTTTTTT.

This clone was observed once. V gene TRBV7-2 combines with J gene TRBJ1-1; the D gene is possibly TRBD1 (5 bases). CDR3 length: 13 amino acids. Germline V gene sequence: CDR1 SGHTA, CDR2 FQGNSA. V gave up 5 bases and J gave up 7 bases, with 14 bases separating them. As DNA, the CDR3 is TGTGCCAGCAGCATACAGGCGCGGGGTGAAGCTTTCTTT. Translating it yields CASSIQARGEAFF.

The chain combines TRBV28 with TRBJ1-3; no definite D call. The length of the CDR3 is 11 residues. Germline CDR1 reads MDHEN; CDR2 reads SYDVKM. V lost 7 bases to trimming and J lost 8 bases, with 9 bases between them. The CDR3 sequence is CASIEVDTIYF. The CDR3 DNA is TGTGCCAGCATCGAAGTGGACACCATATATTTT. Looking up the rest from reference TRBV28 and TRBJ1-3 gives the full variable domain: DVKVTQSSRYLVKRTGEKVFLECVQDMDHENMFWYRQDPGLGLRLIYFSYDVKMKEKGDIPEGYSVSREKKERFSLILESASTNQTSMYLCASIEVDTIYFGEGSWLTVV.

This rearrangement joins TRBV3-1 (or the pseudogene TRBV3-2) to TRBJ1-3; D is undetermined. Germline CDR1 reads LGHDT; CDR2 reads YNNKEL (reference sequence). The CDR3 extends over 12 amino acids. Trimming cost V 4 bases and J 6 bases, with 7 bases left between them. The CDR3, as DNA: TGTGCCAGCAGCCCTCAGTCAAACACCATATATTTT. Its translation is CASSPQSNTIYF.

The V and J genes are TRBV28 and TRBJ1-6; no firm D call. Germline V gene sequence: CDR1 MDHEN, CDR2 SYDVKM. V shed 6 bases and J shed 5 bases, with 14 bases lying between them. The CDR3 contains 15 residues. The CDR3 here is CASRTSRIDNSPLHF. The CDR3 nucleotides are TGTGCCAGCAGGACTTCAAGGATCGATAATTCACCCCTCCACTTT.

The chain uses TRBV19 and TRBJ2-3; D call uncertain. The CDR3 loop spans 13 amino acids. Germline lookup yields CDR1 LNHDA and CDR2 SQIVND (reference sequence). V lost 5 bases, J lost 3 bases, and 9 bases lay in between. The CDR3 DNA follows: TGTGCCAGTAGTCTTGGGCGGACAGATACGCAGTATTTT. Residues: CASSLGRTDTQYF.

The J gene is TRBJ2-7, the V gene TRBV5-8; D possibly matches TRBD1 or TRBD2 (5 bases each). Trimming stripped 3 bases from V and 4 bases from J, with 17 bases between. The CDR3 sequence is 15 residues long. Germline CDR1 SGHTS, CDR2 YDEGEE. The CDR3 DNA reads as TGTGCCAGCAGCTGGGGAGTAAGGGGCGGTTACGAGCAGTACTTC. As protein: CASSWGVRGGYEQYF.

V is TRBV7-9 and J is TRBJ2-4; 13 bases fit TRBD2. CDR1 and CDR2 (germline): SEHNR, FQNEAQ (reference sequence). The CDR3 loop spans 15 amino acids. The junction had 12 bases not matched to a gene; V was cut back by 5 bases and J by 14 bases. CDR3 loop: CASSLDSGTSGTKYF. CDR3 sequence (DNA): TGTGCCAGCAGCCTAGATTCCGGGACTAGCGGGACTAAGTACTTC.